Listed below are T cell receptor beta chains from one sample, sequenced in a study of CXCR3-negative and CXCR3-positive naive CD8 T cells. TCRdb re-called the 5' RACE reads and catalogs CDR3 proteins one per entry, DNA excluded. Its table lists 100,000 to 150,000 distinct CDR3 sequences. Source material: naive CXCR3- CD8+ T cells from blood. The receptors shown here come from a human donor in good health. Some clones in this sample may be carry-over from other donors' samples. CDR3s include the opening cysteine and the closing phenylalanine or tryptophan.

J	V	CDR3
TRBJ2-7	TRBV10-1	CASSQRDAYYEQYF
TRBJ2-3	TRBV7-2	CASSLVDPVTDTQYF
TRBJ2-7	TRBV29-1	CSVEDERSPSYEQYF
TRBJ2-1	TRBV12-3/TRBV12-4	CASSLLMGRKNEQFF
TRBJ2-7	TRBV7-9	CASSWGQGPYEQYF
TRBJ2-7	TRBV13	CAISSRLAGGYEQYF
TRBJ2-5	TRBV7-9	CASSSGLMETQYF
TRBJ2-7	TRBV7-3	CASSLTYGLEEEQYF
TRBJ2-7	TRBV28	CASSDLQGYEQYF
TRBJ2-7	TRBV9	CASSTSGESYEQYF
TRBJ1-3	TRBV20-1	CSARQLPDTIYF
TRBJ1-1	TRBV29-1	CSVAKGVNTEAFF
TRBJ2-2	TRBV9	CASSVVAGLDTGELFF
TRBJ2-7	TRBV27	CASWVLGTASYEQYF
TRBJ1-1	TRBV7-9	CASSPATGPEAFF
TRBJ1-1	TRBV12-3/TRBV12-4	CASSLVGPVLNTEAFF
TRBJ2-1	TRBV4-1	CASSPRLAGGEQFF
TRBJ2-7	TRBV29-1	CSSREGSSEQYF
TRBJ2-3	TRBV29-1	CSVEGTGPVDTQYF
TRBJ2-1	TRBV7-6	CASSLGTSGNEQFF
TRBJ2-3	TRBV7-3	CASSFAGTGGSDTQYF
TRBJ2-5	TRBV4-1	CASSLALAEGETQYF